One and the same sample provided the 8 T cell receptor beta chains below, sequenced in a study of blood T cell repertoires in COVID-19. Sequenced by immunoSEQ multiplex PCR; TCRdb stores in-frame clones only, minus some. The table has 200,000 to 250,000 clones, 87% seen once. Sequenced sample: peripheral blood. The receptor set was obtained from a woman under 30 who had recovered from COVID-19.

The rearrangement uses TRBV20-1 and TRBJ1-5; TRBD1 matches at 7 bases. CDR1 is DFQATT, CDR2 SNEGSKA, per germline (reference sequence). This CDR3 has 15 amino acids. The J segment lost 1 base and the V segment lost 3 bases, leaving 6 bases of the junction unmatched. The CDR3 is CSASGGQNSNQPQHF. CDR3 nucleotides: TGCAGTGCTAGTGGGGGACAGAACAGCAATCAGCCCCAGCATTTT.

The chain carries TRBV25-1 and TRBJ2-2; D is perhaps TRBD1 (5 bases). V was clipped by 3 bases and J by 6 bases, with 14 bases between them. The germline V gene encodes CDR1 MGHDK and CDR2 SYGVNS. This CDR3 has 15 amino acids. DNA for the CDR3: TGTGCCAGCAGTGACGGGCAGGGTTACGCCGGGGAGCTGTTTTTT. Translated: CASSDGQGYAGELFF.

The chain recombines TRBV4-1 with TRBJ2-7; D possibly corresponds to TRBD2 (6 bases). Germline values: CDR1 MGHRA, CDR2 YSYEKL. The CDR3 sequence is 14 residues long. Between the trimmed V and J ends, which lost 0 bases and 3 bases, there was a span of 9 bases. The CDR3 DNA sequence: TGCGCCAGCAGCCAAGAGGGGAGGCTCTACGAGCAGTACTTC. Amino acids: CASSQEGRLYEQYF.

The J gene is TRBJ1-1, the V gene TRBV25-1; D may be TRBD1 (6 bases). This CDR3 spans 13 amino acids. The germline V gene has CDR1 MGHDK and CDR2 SYGVNS. V was pared by 6 bases and J by 4 bases, with 12 bases between. CDR3 nucleotides: TGTGCCAGCAGGAACAGGGTTACCACTGAAGCTTTCTTT. It codes for CASRNRVTTEAFF. Together with reference TRBV25-1 and TRBJ1-1, the CDR3 gives the full variable domain: EADIYQTPRYLVIGTGKKITLECSQTMGHDKMYWYQQDPGMELHLIHYSYGVNSTEKGDLSSESTVSRIRTEHFPLTLESARPSHTSQYLCASRNRVTTEAFFGQGTRLTVV.

In the case of this clone: A read error may account for a junction end that differs from germline. V usage is TRBV30 and J usage is TRBJ1-2, with 9 bases identical to TRBD1. The CDR3 runs to 12 residues. CDR1 and CDR2 (germline): GTSNPN, SVGIG (reference sequence). CDR3 protein: CGGTGTNYGYTF. CDR3 DNA: TGCGGAGGGACAGGGACTAACTATGGCTACACCTTC.

The rearrangement joins TRBV29-1 to TRBJ2-7; TRBD1 might be the D (6 bases). The CDR3 covers 16 residues. Trimming stripped 4 bases from V and 3 bases from J, with 22 bases between. CDR1 is SQVTM, CDR2 ANQGSEA, per germline. Here the CDR3 reads CSVAQGIAGEGYEQYF. The CDR3 nucleotides are TGCAGCGTTGCCCAAGGTATCGCAGGGGAAGGCTACGAGCAGTACTTC.

The CDR3 region has the DNA TGTGCCAGCAGCCCGGGGGGGGCATCCGCAATCTATGGCTACACCTTC. Translated: CASSPGGASAIYGYTF. V usage is TRBV7-2 and J usage is TRBJ1-2; D perhaps matches TRBD1 (6 bases). This CDR3 region has 16 residues. CDR1 and CDR2 from the germline V gene are SGHTA and FQGNSA. V lost 5 bases to trimming and J lost 4 bases, with 20 bases between them.

This clone was counted once. V usage is TRBV5-4 and J usage is TRBJ2-2; D gene uncertain. CDR1 and CDR2 (germline): SGHNT, YYREEE (reference sequence). Trimming removed 1 base from V and 6 bases from J, with 7 bases in between. The length of the CDR3 is 13 residues. The CDR3 here is CASSLRVAGELFF. In DNA, the CDR3 is TGTGCCAGCAGCTTGCGGGTTGCCGGGGAGCTGTTTTTT.